This T cell receptor (beta chain) was profiled in a study of T cell responses to AZD1222 COVID-19 vaccine. Findings and limits, study-wide: Baseline testing showed seropositivity in only six AZD1222 recipients.

Repertoires were generated with immunoSEQ multiplex PCR, while TCRdb's copy carries only in-frame clones and drops some. Of roughly 140,000 clones in the sample, about nine tenths were seen once. The CDR3 runs to 15 residues. Germline-derived CDR1 and CDR2 are MDHEN and SYDVKM. Germline trimming cut 6 bases from V and 0 bases from J; bases unmatched to any gene: 8. Comments on this clone: No antigen is known for it.

The sequence was collected from an adult in good health. This material consisted of peripheral blood, taken on day 0 of AZD1222 vaccination. The chain carries TRBV28 and TRBJ2-7, with 7 bases identical to TRBD1. CDR3 in DNA: TGTGCCAGCAGCGGGACAGCCTTTAGCTCCTACGAGCAGTACTTC. Its protein product is CASSGTAFSSYEQYF. Complete variable domain (other parts from reference TRBV28 and TRBJ2-7): DVKVTQSSRYLVKRTGEKVFLECVQDMDHENMFWYRQDPGLGLRLIYFSYDVKMKEKGDIPEGYSVSREKKERFSLILESASTNQTSMYLCASSGTAFSSYEQYFGPGTRLTVT.